Given below is one TCR beta chain in context. As yet, its antigen is unknown. V was shortened by 1 base and J by 5 bases, with 15 bases between the two germline ends. The germline gives CDR1 SGHDT, CDR2 YYEEEE. CDR3 length: 15 residues. The data were obtained in a study of shared clonotypes between healthy human individuals. Study-wide points: Among donors, clonotype sharing was expected to be affected by sequencing depth. Among the subsets, naive ones generally showed larger estimated richness than memory ones.

Naive-designated CD8 cells lacked CD45RO, were positively enriched for CCR7, and omitted terminally differentiated effector memory CD45RA+ cells. All participating donors were Caucasian adults from Nashville, Tennessee. In the authors' workflow: Junction-only sequences without quality scores were provided by ImmunoSEQ, so filtering was different. Measured with immunoSEQ multiplex PCR; TCRdb has only the in-frame clones, and not every one. V, J and clone size are taken as reported in that table, and D and trimming were inferred from the DNA itself. The profile covers roughly 2,000,000 clones, with about 95% appearing a single time and roughly 1% taken by the ten largest.

Sequencing was performed on naive CD8+ T cells sorted from blood. V gene TRBV5-6 combines with J gene TRBJ2-5; D is unresolved. This clonotype was sampled from a man between 18 and 35 years old in good health. The CDR3 nucleotides read TGTGCCAGCAGCTTGAAAGGTTCAGGTTTCGAGACCCAGTACTTC. Its protein is CASSLKGSGFETQYF.